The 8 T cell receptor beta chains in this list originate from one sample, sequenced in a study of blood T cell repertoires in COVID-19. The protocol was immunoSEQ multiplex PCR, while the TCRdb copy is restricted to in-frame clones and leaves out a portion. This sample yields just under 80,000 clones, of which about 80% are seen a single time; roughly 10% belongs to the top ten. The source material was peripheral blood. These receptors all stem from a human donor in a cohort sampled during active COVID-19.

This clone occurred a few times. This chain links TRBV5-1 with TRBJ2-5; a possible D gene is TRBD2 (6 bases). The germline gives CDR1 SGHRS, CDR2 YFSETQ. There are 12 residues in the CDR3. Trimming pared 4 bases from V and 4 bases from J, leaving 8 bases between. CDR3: CASSRDLETQYF. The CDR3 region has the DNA TGCGCCAGCAGCCGGGACTTAGAGACCCAGTACTTC.

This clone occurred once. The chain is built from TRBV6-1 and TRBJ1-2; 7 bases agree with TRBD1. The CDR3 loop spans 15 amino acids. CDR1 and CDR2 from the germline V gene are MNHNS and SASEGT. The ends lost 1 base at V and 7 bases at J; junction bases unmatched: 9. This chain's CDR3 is CASSEGSAGGGGYTF. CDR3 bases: TGTGCCAGCAGTGAAGGATCGGCAGGGGGAGGTGGCTACACCTTC.

The CDR3 DNA reads as TGTGCCAGCAGCCCGGACAGCCAAAGGGCGAACACTGAAGCTTTCTTT. Its translation is CASSPDSQRANTEAFF. This chain connects TRBV5-4 to TRBJ1-1; perhaps TRBD1 as D (6 bases). The V end was cut by 4 bases, the J end by 1 base, with 17 bases between. The germline CDR1 and CDR2 sequences are SGHNT and YYREEE (reference sequence). The CDR3 contains 16 residues.

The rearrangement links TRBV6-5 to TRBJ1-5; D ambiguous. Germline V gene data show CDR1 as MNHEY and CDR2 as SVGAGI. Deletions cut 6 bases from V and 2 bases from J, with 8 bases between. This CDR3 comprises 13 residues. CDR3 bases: TGTGCCAGCAGCCCCCCGGGCAATCAGCCCCAGCATTTT. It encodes CASSPPGNQPQHF.

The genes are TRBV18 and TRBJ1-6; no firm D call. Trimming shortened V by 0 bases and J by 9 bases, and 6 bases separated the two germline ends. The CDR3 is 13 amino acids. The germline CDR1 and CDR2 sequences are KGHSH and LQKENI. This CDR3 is CASSPPGLSPLHF. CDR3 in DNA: TGTGCCAGCTCACCACCTGGACTTTCACCCCTCCACTTT.

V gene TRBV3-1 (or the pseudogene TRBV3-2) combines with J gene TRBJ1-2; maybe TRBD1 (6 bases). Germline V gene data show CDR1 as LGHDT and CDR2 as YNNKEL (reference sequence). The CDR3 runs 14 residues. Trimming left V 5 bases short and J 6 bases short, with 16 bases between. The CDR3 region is CASSALGGADGYTF. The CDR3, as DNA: TGTGCCAGCAGCGCCCTAGGGGGGGCTGATGGCTACACCTTC.

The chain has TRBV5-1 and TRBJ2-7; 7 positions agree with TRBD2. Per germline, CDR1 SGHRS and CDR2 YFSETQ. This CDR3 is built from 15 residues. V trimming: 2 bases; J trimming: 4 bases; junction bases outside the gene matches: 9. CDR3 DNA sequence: TGCGCCAGCAGCTTTACGGGCGGGGGACCTTACGAGCAGTACTTC. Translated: CASSFTGGGPYEQYF.

In nucleotides, the CDR3 is TGTGCCAGCAGTCCCCGGGACAGGAGCCCGGGTGAAGCTTTCTTT. It is translated as CASSPRDRSPGEAFF. The rearrangement links TRBV27 to TRBJ1-1; 8 positions match TRBD1. Germline loops: CDR1 MNHEY, CDR2 SMNVEV (reference sequence). CDR3 length: 15 amino acids. J gave up 7 bases and V 5 bases, and 12 bases lay outside the gene matches.